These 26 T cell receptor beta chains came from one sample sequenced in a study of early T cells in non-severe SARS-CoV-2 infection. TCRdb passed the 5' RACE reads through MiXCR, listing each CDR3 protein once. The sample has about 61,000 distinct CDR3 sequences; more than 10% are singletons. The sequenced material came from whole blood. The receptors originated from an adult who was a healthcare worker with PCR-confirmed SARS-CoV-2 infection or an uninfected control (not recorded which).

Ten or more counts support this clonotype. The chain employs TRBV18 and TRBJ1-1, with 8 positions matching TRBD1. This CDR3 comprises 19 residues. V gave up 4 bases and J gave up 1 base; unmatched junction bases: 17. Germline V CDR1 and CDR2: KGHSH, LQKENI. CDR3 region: CASSLRVITGQATNTEAFF. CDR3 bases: TGTGCCAGCTCACTACGGGTGATTACGGGACAGGCCACGAACACTGAAGCTTTCTTT.

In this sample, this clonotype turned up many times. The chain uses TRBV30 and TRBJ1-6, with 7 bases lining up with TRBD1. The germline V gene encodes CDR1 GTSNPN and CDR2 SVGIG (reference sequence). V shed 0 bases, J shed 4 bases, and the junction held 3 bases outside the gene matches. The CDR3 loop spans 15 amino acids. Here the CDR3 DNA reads TGTGCCTGGAGTGTCGGGACAGTATATAATTCACCCCTCCACTTT. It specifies CAWSVGTVYNSPLHF. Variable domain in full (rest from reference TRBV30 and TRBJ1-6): SQTIHQWPATLVQPVGSPLSLECTVEGTSNPNLYWYRQAAGRGLQLLFYSVGIGQISSEVPQNLSASRPQDRQFILSSKKLLLSDSGFYLCAWSVGTVYNSPLHFGNGTRLTVT.

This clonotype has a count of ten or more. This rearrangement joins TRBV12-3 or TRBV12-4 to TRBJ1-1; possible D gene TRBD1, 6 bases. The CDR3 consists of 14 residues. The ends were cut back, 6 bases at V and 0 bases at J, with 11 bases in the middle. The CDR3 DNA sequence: TGTGCCAGCAGCCTAACAGGGCTGAACACTGAAGCTTTCTTT. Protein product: CASSLTGLNTEAFF.

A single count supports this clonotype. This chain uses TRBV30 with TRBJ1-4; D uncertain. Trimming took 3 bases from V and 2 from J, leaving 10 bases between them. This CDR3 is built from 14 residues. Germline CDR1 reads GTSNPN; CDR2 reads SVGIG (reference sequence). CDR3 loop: CAWSPPRTNEKLFF. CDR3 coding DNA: TGTGCCTGGAGCCCCCCGCGGACTAATGAAAAACTGTTTTTT.

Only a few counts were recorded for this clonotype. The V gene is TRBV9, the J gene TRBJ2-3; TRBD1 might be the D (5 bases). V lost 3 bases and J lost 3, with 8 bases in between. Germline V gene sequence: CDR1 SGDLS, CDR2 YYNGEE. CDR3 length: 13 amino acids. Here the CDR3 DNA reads TGTGCCAGCAGCGACCGACAGACAGATACGCAGTATTTT. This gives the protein CASSDRQTDTQYF.

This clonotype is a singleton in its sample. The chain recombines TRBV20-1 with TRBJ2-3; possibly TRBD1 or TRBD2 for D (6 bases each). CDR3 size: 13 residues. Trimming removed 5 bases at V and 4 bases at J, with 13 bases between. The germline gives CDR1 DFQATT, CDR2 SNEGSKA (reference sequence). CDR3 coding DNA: TGCAGTGCTCGGGGGCTAGCATCAGATACGCAGTATTTT. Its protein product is CSARGLASDTQYF.

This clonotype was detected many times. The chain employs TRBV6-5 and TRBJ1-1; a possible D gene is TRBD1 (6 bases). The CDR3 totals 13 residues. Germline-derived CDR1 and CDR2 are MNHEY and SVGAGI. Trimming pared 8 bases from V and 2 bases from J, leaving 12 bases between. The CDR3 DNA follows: TGTGCCAGCGGACTACAGGGTAACACTGAAGCTTTCTTT. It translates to CASGLQGNTEAFF.

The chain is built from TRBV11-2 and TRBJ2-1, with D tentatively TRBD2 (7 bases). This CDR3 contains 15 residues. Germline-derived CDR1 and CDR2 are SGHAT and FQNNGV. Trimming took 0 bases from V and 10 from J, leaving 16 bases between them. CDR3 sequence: CASSLDRPRGGEQFF. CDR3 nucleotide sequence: TGTGCCAGCAGCTTAGATCGCCCTAGGGGGGGGGAGCAGTTCTTC.

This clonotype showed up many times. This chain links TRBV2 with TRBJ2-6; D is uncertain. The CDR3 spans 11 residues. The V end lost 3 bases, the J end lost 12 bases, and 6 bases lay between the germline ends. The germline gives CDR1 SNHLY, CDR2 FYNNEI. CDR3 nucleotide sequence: TGTGCCAGCAGTGACATGGGCGTCCTGACTTTC. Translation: CASSDMGVLTF.

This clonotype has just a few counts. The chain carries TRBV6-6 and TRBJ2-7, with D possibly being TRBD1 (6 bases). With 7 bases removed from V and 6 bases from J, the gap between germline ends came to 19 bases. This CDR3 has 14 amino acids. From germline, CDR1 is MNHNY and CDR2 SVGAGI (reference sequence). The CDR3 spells CASTTTAGDREQYF. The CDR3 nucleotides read TGTGCCAGCACCACAACGGCAGGGGATCGCGAGCAGTACTTC.

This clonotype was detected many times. CDR3 DNA: TGTGCCAGCAGTCGAAGCCACAGGGTAGAGTCACCCCTCCACTTT. Translating gives CASSRSHRVESPLHF. The chain combines TRBV12-3 or TRBV12-4 with TRBJ1-6; D may be TRBD1 (6 bases). There are 15 residues in the CDR3. Trimming cost V 5 bases and J 10 bases, with 18 bases left between them.

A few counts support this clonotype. CDR3 DNA: TGTGCCAGCAGCTTAGGGACAGGGGAGAGCACTGAAGCTTTCTTT. This sequence encodes CASSLGTGESTEAFF. The chain carries TRBV7-9 and TRBJ1-1; TRBD1 matches 9 bases. J gave up 4 bases and V 1 base, and 4 bases lay outside the gene matches. CDR3 length: 15 residues. Germline V gene sequence: CDR1 SEHNR, CDR2 FQNEAQ (reference sequence).

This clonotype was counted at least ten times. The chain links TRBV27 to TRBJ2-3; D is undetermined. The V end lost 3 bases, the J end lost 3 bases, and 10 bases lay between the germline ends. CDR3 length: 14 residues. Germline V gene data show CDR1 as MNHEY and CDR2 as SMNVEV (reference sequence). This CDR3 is CASSLLVSTDTQYF. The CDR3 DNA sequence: TGTGCCAGCAGTTTGCTGGTTTCGACAGATACGCAGTATTTT.

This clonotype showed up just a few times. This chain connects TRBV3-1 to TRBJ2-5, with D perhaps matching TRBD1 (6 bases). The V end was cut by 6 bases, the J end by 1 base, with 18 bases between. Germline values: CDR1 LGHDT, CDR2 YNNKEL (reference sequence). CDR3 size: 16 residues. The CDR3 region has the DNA TGTGCCAGCAGTCATCGAATACAGGGCCGCCAAGAGACCCAGTACTTC. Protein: CASSHRIQGRQETQYF.

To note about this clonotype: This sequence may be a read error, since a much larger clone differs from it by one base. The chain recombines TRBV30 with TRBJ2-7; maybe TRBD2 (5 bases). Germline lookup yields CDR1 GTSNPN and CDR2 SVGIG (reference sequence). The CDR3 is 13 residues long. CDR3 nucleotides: TGTGTCTGGAGGATGACCCTCTCGACCGAGCAGTACTTC. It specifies CVWRMTLSTEQYF.

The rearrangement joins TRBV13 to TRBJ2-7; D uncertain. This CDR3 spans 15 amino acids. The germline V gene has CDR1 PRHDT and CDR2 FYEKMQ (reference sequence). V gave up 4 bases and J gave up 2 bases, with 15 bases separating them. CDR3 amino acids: CASSSRPENPYEQYF. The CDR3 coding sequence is TGTGCCAGCAGCTCACGACCTGAGAACCCCTACGAGCAGTACTTC.

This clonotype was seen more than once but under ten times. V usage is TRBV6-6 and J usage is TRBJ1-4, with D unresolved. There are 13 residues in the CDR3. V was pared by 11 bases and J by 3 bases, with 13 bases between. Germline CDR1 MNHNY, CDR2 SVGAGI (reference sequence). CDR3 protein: CALGRGPNEKLFF. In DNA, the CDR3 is TGTGCCCTTGGACGGGGTCCTAATGAAAAACTGTTTTTT.

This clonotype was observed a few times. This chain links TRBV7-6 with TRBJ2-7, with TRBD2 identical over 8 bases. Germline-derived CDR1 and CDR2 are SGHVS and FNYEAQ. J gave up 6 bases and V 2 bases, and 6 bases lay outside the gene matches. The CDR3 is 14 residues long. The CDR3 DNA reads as TGTGCCAGCAGCTTACGGCGGGGGGTCGGCGAGCAGTACTTC. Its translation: CASSLRRGVGEQYF. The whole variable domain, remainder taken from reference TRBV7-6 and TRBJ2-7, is GAGVSQSPRYKVTKRGQDVALRCDPISGHVSLYWYRQALGQGPEFLTYFNYEAQQDKSGLPNDRFSAERPEGSISTLTIQRTEQRDSAMYRCASSLRRGVGEQYFGPGTRLTVT.

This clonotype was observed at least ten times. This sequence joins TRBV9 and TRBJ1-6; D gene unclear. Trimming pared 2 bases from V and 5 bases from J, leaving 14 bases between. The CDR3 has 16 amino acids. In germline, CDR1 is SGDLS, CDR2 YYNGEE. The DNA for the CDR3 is TGTGCCAGCAGCGTCGGGCGGCGGCAAAATAATTCACCCCTCCACTTT. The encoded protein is CASSVGRRQNNSPLHF.

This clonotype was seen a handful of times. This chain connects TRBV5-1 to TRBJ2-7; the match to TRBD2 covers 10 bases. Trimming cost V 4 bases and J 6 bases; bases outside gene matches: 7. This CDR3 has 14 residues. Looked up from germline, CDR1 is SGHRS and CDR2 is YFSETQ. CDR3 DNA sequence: TGCGCCAGCAGCCCCTCTAGCGGGGGTAGCGAGCAGTACTTC. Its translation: CASSPSSGGSEQYF.

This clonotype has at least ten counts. The CDR3: CASSYWTAYEQYF. CDR3 coding DNA: TGTGCCAGCAGTTACTGGACAGCCTACGAGCAGTACTTC. This chain links TRBV6-2 or TRBV6-3 with TRBJ2-7; a weak D match, TRBD1 (6 bases). The V gene's germline CDR1 is MNHEY and CDR2 SVGEGT. The ends were cut back, 1 base at V and 2 bases at J, with 6 bases in the middle. This CDR3 region has 13 residues.

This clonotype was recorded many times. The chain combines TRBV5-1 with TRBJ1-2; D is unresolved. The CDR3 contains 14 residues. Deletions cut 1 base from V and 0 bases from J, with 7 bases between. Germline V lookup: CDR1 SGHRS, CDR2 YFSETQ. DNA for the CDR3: TGCGCCAGCAGCTTGTCAGCTTCTAACTATGGCTACACCTTC. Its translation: CASSLSASNYGYTF.

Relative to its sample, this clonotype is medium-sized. The CDR3 DNA follows: TGTGCCAGCAGCTTATTCCCCGCAACTAATGAAAAACTGTTTTTT. This codes for CASSLFPATNEKLFF. The chain links TRBV11-2 to TRBJ1-4; D is uncertain. The germline CDR1 and CDR2 sequences are SGHAT and FQNNGV. The CDR3 consists of 15 residues. V was cut by 2 bases and J by 0 bases, with 7 bases left in between. Using reference TRBV11-2 and TRBJ1-4 for the parts outside the CDR3, the full variable domain is EAGVAQSPRYKIIEKRQSVAFWCNPISGHATLYWYQQILGQGPKLLIQFQNNGVVDDSQLPKDRFSAERLKGVDSTLKIQPAKLEDSAVYLCASSLFPATNEKLFFGSGTQLSVL.

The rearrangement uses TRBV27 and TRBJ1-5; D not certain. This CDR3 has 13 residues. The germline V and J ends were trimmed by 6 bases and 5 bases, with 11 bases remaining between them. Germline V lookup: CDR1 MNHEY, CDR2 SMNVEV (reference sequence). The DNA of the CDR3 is TGTGCCAGCAGCGGTTGGCCGGATCAGCCCCAGCATTTT. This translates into CASSGWPDQPQHF.

CDR3 region: CSARPPPLDRQEFRVGYTF. The CDR3 DNA is TGCAGTGCTAGACCCCCCCCCCTAGACAGGCAGGAATTTCGGGTCGGCTACACCTTC. V usage is TRBV20-1 and J usage is TRBJ1-2; D may be TRBD1 (6 bases). Germline assignment: CDR1 DFQATT and CDR2 SNEGSKA (reference sequence). CDR3 size: 19 residues. V gave up 2 bases and J gave up 8 bases, with 33 bases separating them.

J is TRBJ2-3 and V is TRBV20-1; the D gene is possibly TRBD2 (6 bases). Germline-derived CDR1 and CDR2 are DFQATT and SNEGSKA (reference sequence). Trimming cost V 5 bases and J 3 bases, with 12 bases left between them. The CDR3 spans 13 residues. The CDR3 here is CSAPRGTTDTQYF. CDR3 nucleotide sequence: TGCAGTGCTCCACGGGGGACGACAGATACGCAGTATTTT.